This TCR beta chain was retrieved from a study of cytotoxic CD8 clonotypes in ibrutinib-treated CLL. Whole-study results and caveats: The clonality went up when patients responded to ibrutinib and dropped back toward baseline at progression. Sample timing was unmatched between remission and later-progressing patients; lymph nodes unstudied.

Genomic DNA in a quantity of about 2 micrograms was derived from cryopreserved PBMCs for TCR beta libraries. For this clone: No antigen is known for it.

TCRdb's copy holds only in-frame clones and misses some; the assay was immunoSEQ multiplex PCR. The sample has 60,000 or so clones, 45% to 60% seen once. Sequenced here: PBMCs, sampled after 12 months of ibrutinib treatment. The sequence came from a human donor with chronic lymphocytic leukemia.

The CDR3 DNA sequence: TGTGCCAGCAGTTTAGCAGGGAACCTCTACGAGCAGTACTTC. It specifies CASSLAGNLYEQYF. The rearrangement links TRBV6-6 to TRBJ2-7; a weak D match, TRBD1 (5 bases). Germline V CDR1 and CDR2: MNHNY, SVGAGI (reference sequence). Trimming pared 4 bases from V and 3 bases from J, leaving 13 bases between. The CDR3 is 14 amino acids.